Sequencing of this T cell receptor beta chain was carried out in a study of yellow fever vaccine responses in identical twins. As concerns this clonotype: The target antigen is unknown.

Study-wide points: In identical twins, vaccine T cell responses appeared partly shared and partly individual.

The CDR3 totals 13 residues. The V end was cut by 2 bases, the J end by 4 bases, with 8 bases between. CDR1 is KGHSH and CDR2 is LQKENI in the germline V gene. TCRdb passed the RT-PCR reads through MiXCR, listing each CDR3 protein once. This sample has 14,000 or so distinct CDR3 sequences, with approximately 84% found just once. The receptor comes from a woman under 30 who received the yellow fever vaccine. Sample: T cells from blood (PBMCs), unsorted or a sorted subset (not recorded which), taken before or after yellow fever vaccination (not recorded which). This chain connects TRBV18 to TRBJ1-1; no clear D. CDR3 in amino acids: CASSPGSSTEAFF. The CDR3 DNA follows: TGTGCCAGCTCACCAGGAAGTTCCACTGAAGCTTTCTTT. Full variable domain (missing parts from reference TRBV18 and TRBJ1-1): NAGVMQNPRHLVRRRGQEARLRCSPMKGHSHVYWYRQLPEEGLKFMVYLQKENIIDESGMPKERFSAEFPKEGPSILRIQQVVRGDSAAYFCASSPGSSTEAFFGQGTRLTVV.